Following are 20 T cell receptor beta chains from one sample sequenced in a study of T cells in pancreatic ductal adenocarcinoma. Surgery without prior neoadjuvant therapy was the treatment of the selected pancreatic ductal adenocarcinoma patients. The repertoire was sequenced with immunoSEQ multiplex PCR; TCRdb's copy has only in-frame clones and lacks some. The table shows roughly 2,500 clones, with 84% occurring only once. Sequencing used pancreatic tumor tissue. These receptors were collected from a human donor with pancreatic ductal adenocarcinoma.

The chain combines TRBV7-2 with TRBJ2-2; D call uncertain. Deletions cut 1 base from V and 4 bases from J, with 7 bases between. This CDR3 is 14 amino acids long. The germline V gene encodes CDR1 SGHTA and CDR2 FQGNSA. CDR3 bases: TGTGCCAGCAGCTTAGGGGCCCGCACCGGGGAGCTGTTTTTT. Translation: CASSLGARTGELFF.

The V call is TRBV19, the J call TRBJ2-4; 10 bases line up with TRBD2. The length of the CDR3 is 19 residues. Germline lookup yields CDR1 LNHDA and CDR2 SQIVND (reference sequence). Trimming removed 5 bases from V and 0 bases from J; junction bases left unmatched: 13. The CDR3 DNA follows: TGTGCCAGTAGTTCATGGACTAGCGGAGGGGGGATAGCCAAAAACATTCAGTACTTC. Its protein product is CASSSWTSGGGIAKNIQYF.

The chain couples TRBV5-4 to TRBJ2-1, with TRBD1 matching over 8 bases. CDR3 size: 15 residues. Germline CDR1 reads SGHNT; CDR2 reads YYREEE (reference sequence). V shed 0 bases and J 4 bases; nucleotides not matched to a gene: 3. This CDR3 reads CASSLGQGIYNEQFF. In DNA, the CDR3 is TGTGCCAGCAGCTTGGGACAGGGGATTTACAATGAGCAGTTCTTC.

The genes are TRBV10-3 and TRBJ2-2; a possible D gene is TRBD2 (5 bases). Deletions cut 3 bases from V and 5 bases from J, with 7 bases between. The CDR3 covers 13 residues. CDR1 is ENHRY and CDR2 is SYGVKD in the germline V gene. This CDR3 reads CAISDTRTGELFF. In nucleotides, the CDR3 is TGTGCCATCAGTGATACTAGGACCGGGGAGCTGTTTTTT.

Only one count was recorded for this clone. The same CDR3 can be traced to other DNA sequences in this sample. The chain joins TRBV28 to TRBJ2-7, with a weak D call TRBD2 (5 bases). Germline CDR1 MDHEN, CDR2 SYDVKM. The CDR3 is 11 amino acids. The V end was cut by 3 bases, the J end by 7 bases, with 7 bases between. The CDR3 sequence is CASSFRGEQYF. CDR3 sequence (DNA): TGTGCCAGCAGTTTTCGAGGGGAGCAGTACTTC.

The chain couples TRBV28 to TRBJ2-2, with 12 nucleotides matching TRBD2. With 5 bases clipped from V and 9 bases from J, the junction kept 7 bases outside the gene matches. The CDR3 spans 15 residues. From germline, CDR1 is MDHEN and CDR2 SYDVKM. Here the CDR3 reads CASSRGLAGHWELFF. For the CDR3, the DNA is TGTGCCAGCAGTCGTGGACTAGCGGGACACTGGGAGCTGTTTTTT.

V is TRBV11-2 and J is TRBJ2-3, with 7 bases lining up with TRBD2. This CDR3 is built from 15 residues. Germline V CDR1 and CDR2: SGHAT, FQNNGV. With V trimmed by 1 base and J by 6 bases, 7 bases remained unmatched. In DNA form, the CDR3 reads TGTGCCAGCAGCTTAGGGGCGGGAGAGCCTGATACGCAGTATTTT. Amino acids: CASSLGAGEPDTQYF. Complete variable domain (other parts from reference TRBV11-2 and TRBJ2-3): EAGVAQSPRYKIIEKRQSVAFWCNPISGHATLYWYQQILGQGPKLLIQFQNNGVVDDSQLPKDRFSAERLKGVDSTLKIQPAKLEDSAVYLCASSLGAGEPDTQYFGPGTRLTVL.

This sequence joins TRBV6-1 and TRBJ2-2; D might be TRBD2 (6 bases). This CDR3 comprises 15 residues. Germline loops: CDR1 MNHNS, CDR2 SASEGT. Trimming shortened V by 3 bases and J by 3 bases, and 11 bases separated the two germline ends. The CDR3 loop reads CASSDGTGHTGELFF. The CDR3 DNA follows: TGTGCCAGCAGTGATGGGACTGGTCACACCGGGGAGCTGTTTTTT.

V and J are TRBV7-9 and TRBJ1-2; D unresolved. This CDR3 has 13 amino acids. Trimming removed 5 bases at V and 0 bases at J, with 7 bases between. Germline-derived CDR1 and CDR2 are SEHNR and FQNEAQ (reference sequence). The CDR3 sequence: CASSINANYGYTF. In DNA form, the CDR3 reads TGTGCCAGCAGCATCAATGCTAACTATGGCTACACCTTC.

The chain has TRBV7-9 and TRBJ2-7; D unclear. The germline V gene has CDR1 SEHNR and CDR2 FQNEAQ (reference sequence). V lost 3 bases to trimming and J lost 0 bases, with 6 bases between them. The CDR3 runs to 13 residues. CDR3 residues: CASSFGGSYEQYF. The CDR3 region has the DNA TGTGCCAGCAGCTTCGGCGGCTCCTACGAGCAGTACTTC.

This chain uses TRBV28 with TRBJ2-1; TRBD2 aligns across 14 bases. The trim removed 9 bases at V and 8 bases at J, leaving 3 bases unmatched. Germline V CDR1 and CDR2: MDHEN, SYDVKM. The CDR3 contains 13 residues. The CDR3: CASGTSGSYEQFF. In DNA form, the CDR3 reads TGTGCCAGTGGGACTAGCGGGAGTTATGAGCAGTTCTTC.

The chain employs TRBV7-6 and TRBJ1-3; the D is unclear. Between the trimmed V and J ends, which lost 7 bases and 0 bases, there was a span of 16 bases. The CDR3 runs 16 residues. The germline V gene has CDR1 SGHVS and CDR2 FNYEAQ. The CDR3 DNA is TGTGCCAGCACCCCCTACTTGCCTAACTCTGGAAACACCATATATTTT. Its translation is CASTPYLPNSGNTIYF.

This clone was seen a single time. The gene calls are TRBV7-2 and TRBJ2-4; no clear D gene. Germline CDR1 reads SGHTA; CDR2 reads FQGNSA. The CDR3 has 16 residues. V was clipped by 1 base and J by 0 bases, with 10 bases between them. The CDR3 DNA sequence: TGTGCCAGCAGCTTAGGGCAGAGACTAGCCAAAAACATTCAGTACTTC. It is translated as CASSLGQRLAKNIQYF.

This chain joins TRBV7-9 and TRBJ1-3, with D tentatively TRBD1 (6 bases). The V end was cut by 5 bases, the J end by 3 bases, with 17 bases between. The CDR3 loop spans 16 amino acids. CDR1 and CDR2 from the germline V gene are SEHNR and FQNEAQ (reference sequence). For the CDR3, the DNA is TGTGCCAGCAGCAAGCTACAGGGAGGGCTTGGAAACACCATATATTTT. This gives the protein CASSKLQGGLGNTIYF.

V gene TRBV25-1 combines with J gene TRBJ2-5, with 7 bases aligning to TRBD1. With 10 bases clipped from V and 5 bases from J, the junction kept 10 bases outside the gene matches. The CDR3 has 13 amino acids. The germline V gene encodes CDR1 MGHDK and CDR2 SYGVNS. CDR3 sequence (DNA): TGTGCCACCCGACAGGGTGCAGGGGAGACCCAGTACTTC. Translation gives CATRQGAGETQYF.

This clone was detected a few times. The chain uses TRBV7-9 and TRBJ2-2; no clear D gene. Germline V CDR1 and CDR2: SEHNR, FQNEAQ (reference sequence). The length of the CDR3 is 16 residues. Trimming stripped 7 bases from V and 5 bases from J, with 20 bases between. CDR3 loop: CASTPSLGSGTGELFF. Here the CDR3 DNA reads TGTGCCAGCACCCCCAGTCTAGGATCGGGTACCGGGGAGCTGTTTTTT. Full variable domain (missing parts from reference TRBV7-9 and TRBJ2-2): DTGVSQNPRHKITKRGQNVTFRCDPISEHNRLYWYRQTLGQGPEFLTYFQNEAQLEKSRLLSDRFSAERPKGSFSTLEIQRTEQGDSAMYLCASTPSLGSGTGELFFGEGSRLTVL.

The rearrangement uses TRBV2 and TRBJ2-7, with 9 bases matching TRBD2. This CDR3 contains 16 residues. Germline trimming cut 1 base from V and 0 bases from J; bases unmatched to any gene: 4. CDR1 and CDR2 (germline): SNHLY, FYNNEI. Here the CDR3 reads CASSEGPSGNSYEQYF. The CDR3 bases are TGTGCCAGCAGTGAAGGGCCTAGCGGGAACTCCTACGAGCAGTACTTC.

The genes are TRBV28 and TRBJ1-2; no firm D call. Per the germline V gene, CDR1 is MDHEN and CDR2 is SYDVKM. The CDR3 is 13 residues long. The V end was cut by 6 bases, the J end by 4 bases, with 12 bases between. The CDR3 protein is CASSFSAGYGYTF. The CDR3 DNA is TGTGCCAGCAGCTTCAGTGCGGGCTATGGCTACACCTTC.

This rearrangement joins TRBV11-2 to TRBJ2-7; 11 bases fit TRBD2. J lost 3 bases, V lost 4 bases, and 5 bases had no gene match. The germline V gene has CDR1 SGHAT and CDR2 FQNNGV. This CDR3 comprises 15 residues. CDR3 amino acids: CASSSSLAGGYEQYF. DNA for the CDR3: TGTGCCAGCAGCTCCTCTCTAGCGGGAGGCTACGAGCAGTACTTC.

The chain combines TRBV11-2 with TRBJ2-5; 7 bases map to TRBD1. The CDR3 loop spans 15 amino acids. With V trimmed by 5 bases and J by 1 base, 7 bases remained unmatched. Germline CDR1 and CDR2: SGHAT and FQNNGV. The chain's CDR3 is CASSPADRPQETQYF. The CDR3 region has the DNA TGTGCCAGCAGCCCGGCGGACAGGCCCCAAGAGACCCAGTACTTC.